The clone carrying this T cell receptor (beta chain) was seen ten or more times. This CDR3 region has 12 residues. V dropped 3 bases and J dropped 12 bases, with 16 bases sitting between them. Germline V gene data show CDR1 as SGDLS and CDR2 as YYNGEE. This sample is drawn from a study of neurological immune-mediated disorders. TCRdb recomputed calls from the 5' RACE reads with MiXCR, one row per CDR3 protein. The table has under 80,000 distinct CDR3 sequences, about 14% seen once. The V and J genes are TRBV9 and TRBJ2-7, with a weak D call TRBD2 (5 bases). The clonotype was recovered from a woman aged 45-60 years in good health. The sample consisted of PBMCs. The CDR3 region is CASSGQRDPPYF. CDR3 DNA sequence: TGTGCCAGCAGCGGCCAGAGGGATCCCCCGTACTTC.